The source of this T cell receptor beta chain is a study of sequential checkpoint blockade in melanoma. Treatment of the sample: randomized to nivolumab then ipilimumab (arm A) or the reverse (arm B). Here immunoSEQ multiplex PCR was the method, and the copy in TCRdb shows in-frame clones only, minus some. The data hold some 5,600 clones, with about a fifth observed a single time. Germline values: CDR1 KGHSH, CDR2 LQKENI. V lost 2 bases and J 5 bases, leaving 9 bases between the germline ends. The CDR3 extends over 14 amino acids. This clone turned up a few times. The specimen was tumor tissue (inferred from file names), collected from a patient given nivolumab and ipilimumab in sequence. The J gene is TRBJ2-2, the V gene TRBV18; the D is unclear. This receptor was obtained from a human donor with melanoma. The CDR3 DNA reads TGTGCCAGCTCACCAAGGCTAGAAACCGGGGAGCTGTTTTTT. This sequence encodes CASSPRLETGELFF.